This record covers a single T cell receptor (beta chain). The sample comes from a study of CD8 T cells in Susac syndrome. The CDR3 consists of 14 residues. Trimming shortened V by 8 bases and J by 2 bases, and 14 bases separated the two germline ends. The authors reverse transcribed roughly 0.5 to 1 ug RNA with random hexamers. Multiplex immunoSEQ PCR targeted 54 Vbeta and 13 Jbeta TCR beta segments. One entry per CDR3 protein, called by TCRdb with MiXCR from the immunoSEQ multiplex PCR reads. The repertoire holds 130,000 to 150,000 distinct CDR3 sequences, with 94% as singletons. The rearrangement joins TRBV12-3 or TRBV12-4 to TRBJ2-3; a weak D match, TRBD2 (5 bases). The receptor comes from a human donor in good health. Sequencing was carried out using CD8+ T cells from PBMCs. DNA for the CDR3: TGTGCCAGCCGACGAGGGCGGTTCACAGATACGCAGTATTTT. Translating it yields CASRRGRFTDTQYF.